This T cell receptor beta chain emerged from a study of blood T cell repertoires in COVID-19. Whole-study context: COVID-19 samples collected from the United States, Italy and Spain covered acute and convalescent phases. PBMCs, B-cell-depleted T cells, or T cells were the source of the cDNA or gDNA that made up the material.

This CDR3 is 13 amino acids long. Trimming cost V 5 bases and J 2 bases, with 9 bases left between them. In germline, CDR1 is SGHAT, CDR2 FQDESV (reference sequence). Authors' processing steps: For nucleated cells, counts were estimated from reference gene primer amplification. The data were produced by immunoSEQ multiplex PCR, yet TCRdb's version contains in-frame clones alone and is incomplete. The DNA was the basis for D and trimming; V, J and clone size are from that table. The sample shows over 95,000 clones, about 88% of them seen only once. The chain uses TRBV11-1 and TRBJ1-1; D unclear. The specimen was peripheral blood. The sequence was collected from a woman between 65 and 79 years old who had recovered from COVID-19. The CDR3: CASSDFDNTEAFF. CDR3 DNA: TGTGCCAGCAGCGACTTTGATAACACTGAAGCTTTCTTT.